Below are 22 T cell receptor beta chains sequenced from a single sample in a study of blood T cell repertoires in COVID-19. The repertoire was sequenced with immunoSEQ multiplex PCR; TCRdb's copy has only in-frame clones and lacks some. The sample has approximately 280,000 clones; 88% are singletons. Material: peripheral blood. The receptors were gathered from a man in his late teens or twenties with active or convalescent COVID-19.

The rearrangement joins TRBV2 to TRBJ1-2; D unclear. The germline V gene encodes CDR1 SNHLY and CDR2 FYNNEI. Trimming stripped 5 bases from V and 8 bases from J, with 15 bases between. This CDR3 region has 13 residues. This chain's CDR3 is CASSREGNWGYTF. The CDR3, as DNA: TGTGCCAGCAGTCGGGAGGGCAACTGGGGCTACACCTTC. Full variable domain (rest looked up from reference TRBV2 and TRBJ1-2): EPEVTQTPSHQVTQMGQEVILRCVPISNHLYFYWYRQILGQKVEFLVSFYNNEISEKSEIFDDQFSVERPDGSNFTLKIRSTKLEDSAMYFCASSREGNWGYTFGSGTRLTVV.

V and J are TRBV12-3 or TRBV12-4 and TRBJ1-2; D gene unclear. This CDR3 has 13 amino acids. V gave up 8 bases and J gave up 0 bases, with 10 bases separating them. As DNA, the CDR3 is TGTGCCAGCTCGGGAGGTTCTAACTATGGCTACACCTTC. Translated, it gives CASSGGSNYGYTF.

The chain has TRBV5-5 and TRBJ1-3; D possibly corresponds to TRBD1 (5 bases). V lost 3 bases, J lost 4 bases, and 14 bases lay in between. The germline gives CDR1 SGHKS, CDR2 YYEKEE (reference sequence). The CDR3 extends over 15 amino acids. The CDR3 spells CASSSYTGEGNTIYF. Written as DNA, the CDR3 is TGTGCCAGCAGCTCCTACACGGGGGAAGGAAACACCATATATTTT.

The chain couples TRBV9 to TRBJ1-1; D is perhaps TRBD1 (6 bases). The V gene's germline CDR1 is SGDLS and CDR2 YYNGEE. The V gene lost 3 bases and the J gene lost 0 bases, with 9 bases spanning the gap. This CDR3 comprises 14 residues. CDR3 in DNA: TGTGCCAGCAGCGGGGGACAAATGAACACTGAAGCTTTCTTT. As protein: CASSGGQMNTEAFF.

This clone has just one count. CDR3 in amino acids: CASSQAGGYGYTF. CDR3 DNA: TGCGCCAGCAGCCAAGCGGGGGGCTATGGCTACACCTTC. This chain links TRBV4-3 with TRBJ1-2, with TRBD1 as a possible D gene (5 bases). The ends were cut back, 1 base at V and 4 bases at J, with 7 bases in the middle. Germline V gives CDR1 LGHNA, CDR2 YSLEER. The CDR3 is 13 residues long.

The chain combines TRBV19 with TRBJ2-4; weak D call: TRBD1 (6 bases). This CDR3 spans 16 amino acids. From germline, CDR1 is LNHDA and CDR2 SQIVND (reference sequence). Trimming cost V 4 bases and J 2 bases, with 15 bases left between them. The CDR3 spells CASSKDRTNSKNIQYF. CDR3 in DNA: TGTGCCAGTAGTAAGGACAGAACTAACTCCAAAAACATTCAGTACTTC.

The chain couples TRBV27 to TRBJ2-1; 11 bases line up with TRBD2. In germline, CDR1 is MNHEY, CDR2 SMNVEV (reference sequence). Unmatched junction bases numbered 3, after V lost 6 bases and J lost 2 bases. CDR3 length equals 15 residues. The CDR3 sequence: CASRLAGVPYNEQFF. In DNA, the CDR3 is TGTGCCAGCAGACTAGCGGGGGTCCCCTACAATGAGCAGTTCTTC.

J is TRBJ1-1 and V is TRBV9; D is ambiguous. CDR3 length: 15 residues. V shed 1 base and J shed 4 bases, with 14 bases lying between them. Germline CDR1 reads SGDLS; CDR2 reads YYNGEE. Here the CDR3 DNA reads TGTGCCAGCAGCGTATTCTCGACATTCGGCACTGAAGCTTTCTTT. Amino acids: CASSVFSTFGTEAFF. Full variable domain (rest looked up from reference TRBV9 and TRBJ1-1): DSGVTQTPKHLITATGQRVTLRCSPRSGDLSVYWYQQSLDQGLQFLIQYYNGEERAKGNILERFSAQQFPDLHSELNLSSLELGDSALYFCASSVFSTFGTEAFFGQGTRLTVV.

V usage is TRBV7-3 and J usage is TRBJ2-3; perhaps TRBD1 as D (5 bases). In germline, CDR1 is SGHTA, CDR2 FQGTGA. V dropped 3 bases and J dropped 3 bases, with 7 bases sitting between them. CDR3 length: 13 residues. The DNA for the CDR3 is TGTGCCAGCAGCTTGGGGCCAACAGATACGCAGTATTTT. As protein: CASSLGPTDTQYF.

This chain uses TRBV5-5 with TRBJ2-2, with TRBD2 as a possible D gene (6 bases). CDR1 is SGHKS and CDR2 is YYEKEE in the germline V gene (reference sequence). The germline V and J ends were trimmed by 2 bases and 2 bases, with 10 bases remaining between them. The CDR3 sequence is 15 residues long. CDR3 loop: CASSFLAINTGELFF. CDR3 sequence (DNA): TGTGCCAGCAGCTTTCTAGCGATTAACACCGGGGAGCTGTTTTTT.

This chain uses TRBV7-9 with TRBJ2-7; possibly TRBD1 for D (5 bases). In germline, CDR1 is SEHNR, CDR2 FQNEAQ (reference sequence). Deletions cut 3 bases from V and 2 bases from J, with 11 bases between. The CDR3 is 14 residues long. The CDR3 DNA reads TGTGCCAGCAGCTTTGGAGACAGAGCCTACGAGCAGTACTTC. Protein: CASSFGDRAYEQYF.

Here the CDR3 reads CASSAGAKDTQYF. CDR3 nucleotides: TGTGCCAGCAGCGCGGGGGCCAAAGATACGCAGTATTTT. The chain has TRBV11-2 and TRBJ2-3, with D perhaps TRBD2 (7 bases). CDR1 SGHAT and CDR2 FQNNGV come from the germline V gene. The CDR3 contains 13 residues. Deletions cut 5 bases from V and 5 bases from J, with 11 bases between. Supplemented by reference TRBV11-2 and TRBJ2-3, the full variable domain reads EAGVAQSPRYKIIEKRQSVAFWCNPISGHATLYWYQQILGQGPKLLIQFQNNGVVDDSQLPKDRFSAERLKGVDSTLKIQPAKLEDSAVYLCASSAGAKDTQYFGPGTRLTVL.

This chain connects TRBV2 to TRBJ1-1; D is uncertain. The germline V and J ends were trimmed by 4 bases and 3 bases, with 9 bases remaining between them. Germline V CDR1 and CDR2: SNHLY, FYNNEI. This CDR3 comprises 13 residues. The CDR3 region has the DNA TGTGCCAGCAGTGGTATGAGAGACACTGAAGCTTTCTTT. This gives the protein CASSGMRDTEAFF. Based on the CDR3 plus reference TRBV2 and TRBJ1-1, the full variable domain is EPEVTQTPSHQVTQMGQEVILRCVPISNHLYFYWYRQILGQKVEFLVSFYNNEISEKSEIFDDQFSVERPDGSNFTLKIRSTKLEDSAMYFCASSGMRDTEAFFGQGTRLTVV.

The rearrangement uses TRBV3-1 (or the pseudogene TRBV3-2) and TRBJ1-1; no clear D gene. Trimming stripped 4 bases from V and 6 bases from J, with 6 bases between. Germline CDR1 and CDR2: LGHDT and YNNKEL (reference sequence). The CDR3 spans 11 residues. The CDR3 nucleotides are TGTGCCAGCAGCCTACTGGCTGAAGCTTTCTTT. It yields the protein CASSLLAEAFF.

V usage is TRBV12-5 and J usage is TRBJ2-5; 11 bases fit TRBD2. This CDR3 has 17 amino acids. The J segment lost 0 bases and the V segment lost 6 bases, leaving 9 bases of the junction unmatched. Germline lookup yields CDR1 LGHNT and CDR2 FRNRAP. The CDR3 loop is CASGPPASGGYQETQYF. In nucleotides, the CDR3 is TGTGCTAGTGGACCACCGGCTAGCGGGGGGTACCAAGAGACCCAGTACTTC.

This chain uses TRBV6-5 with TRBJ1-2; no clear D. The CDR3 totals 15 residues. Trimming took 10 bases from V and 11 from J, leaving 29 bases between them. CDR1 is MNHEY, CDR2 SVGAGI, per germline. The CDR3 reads CATLPSSGVGSGYTF. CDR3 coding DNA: TGTGCCACCCTCCCGAGTTCGGGAGTAGGTTCGGGGTACACCTTC.

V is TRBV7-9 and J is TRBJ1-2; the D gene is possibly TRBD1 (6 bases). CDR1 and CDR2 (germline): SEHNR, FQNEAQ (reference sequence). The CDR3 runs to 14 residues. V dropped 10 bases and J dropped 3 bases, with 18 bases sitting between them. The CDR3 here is CATGPSGGHYGYTF. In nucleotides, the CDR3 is TGTGCCACCGGCCCTTCGGGGGGCCACTATGGCTACACCTTC.

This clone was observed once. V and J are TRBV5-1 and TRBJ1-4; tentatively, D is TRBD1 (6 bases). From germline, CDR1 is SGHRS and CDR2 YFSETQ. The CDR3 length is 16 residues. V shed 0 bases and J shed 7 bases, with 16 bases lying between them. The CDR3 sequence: CASSLGQGMNFEKLFF. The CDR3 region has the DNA TGCGCCAGCAGCTTGGGGCAGGGGATGAACTTTGAAAAACTGTTTTTT.

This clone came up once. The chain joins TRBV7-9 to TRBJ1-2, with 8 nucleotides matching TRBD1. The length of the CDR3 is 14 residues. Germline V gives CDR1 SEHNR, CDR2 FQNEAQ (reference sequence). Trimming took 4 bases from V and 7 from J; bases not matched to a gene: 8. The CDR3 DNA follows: TGTGCCAGCAGCTCCCTACGGACAGGGTTTGGCTACACCTTC. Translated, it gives CASSSLRTGFGYTF. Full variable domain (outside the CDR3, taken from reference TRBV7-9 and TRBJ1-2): DTGVSQNPRHKITKRGQNVTFRCDPISEHNRLYWYRQTLGQGPEFLTYFQNEAQLEKSRLLSDRFSAERPKGSFSTLEIQRTEQGDSAMYLCASSSLRTGFGYTFGSGTRLTVV.

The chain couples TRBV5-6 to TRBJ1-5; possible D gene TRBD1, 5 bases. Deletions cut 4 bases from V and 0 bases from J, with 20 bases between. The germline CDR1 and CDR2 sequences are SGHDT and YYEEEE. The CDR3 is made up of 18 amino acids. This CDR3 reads CASSPNGGGPYSNQPQHF. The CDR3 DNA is TGTGCCAGCAGCCCCAACGGGGGGGGTCCTTATAGCAATCAGCCCCAGCATTTT.

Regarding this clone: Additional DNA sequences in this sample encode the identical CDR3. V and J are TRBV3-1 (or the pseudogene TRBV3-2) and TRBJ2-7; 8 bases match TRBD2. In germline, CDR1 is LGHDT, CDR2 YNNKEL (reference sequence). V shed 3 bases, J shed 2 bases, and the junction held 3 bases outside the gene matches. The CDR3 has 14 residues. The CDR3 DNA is TGTGCCAGCAGCCAGGGCGGGGGGACCTACGAGCAGTACTTC. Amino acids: CASSQGGGTYEQYF.

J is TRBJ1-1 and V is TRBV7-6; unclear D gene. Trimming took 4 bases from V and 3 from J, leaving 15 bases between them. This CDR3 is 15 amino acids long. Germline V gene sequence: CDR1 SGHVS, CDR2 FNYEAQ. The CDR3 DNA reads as TGTGCCAGCAGCTCAAACACGGGGATGGACACTGAAGCTTTCTTT. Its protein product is CASSSNTGMDTEAFF.